This T cell receptor beta chain was retrieved from a study of control samples from healthy donors and cancer patients. Method: immunoSEQ multiplex PCR; TCRdb's copy keeps in-frame clones and lacks some. The table lists 150,000 to 160,000 clones, roughly 93% of them singletons, with about 2.4% in the top ten. Trimming cost V 1 base and J 0 bases, with 7 bases left between them. Germline V gene data show CDR1 as LGHDT and CDR2 as YNNKEL (reference sequence). The length of the CDR3 is 15 residues. Sequencing was performed on blood. This TCR was sampled from a man aged 50-59 years in good health. This sequence joins TRBV3-1 (or the pseudogene TRBV3-2) and TRBJ1-3, with no clear D. Written as DNA, the CDR3 is TGTGCCAGCAGCCAAGGAAGACTCTCTGGAAACACCATATATTTT. It is translated as CASSQGRLSGNTIYF.